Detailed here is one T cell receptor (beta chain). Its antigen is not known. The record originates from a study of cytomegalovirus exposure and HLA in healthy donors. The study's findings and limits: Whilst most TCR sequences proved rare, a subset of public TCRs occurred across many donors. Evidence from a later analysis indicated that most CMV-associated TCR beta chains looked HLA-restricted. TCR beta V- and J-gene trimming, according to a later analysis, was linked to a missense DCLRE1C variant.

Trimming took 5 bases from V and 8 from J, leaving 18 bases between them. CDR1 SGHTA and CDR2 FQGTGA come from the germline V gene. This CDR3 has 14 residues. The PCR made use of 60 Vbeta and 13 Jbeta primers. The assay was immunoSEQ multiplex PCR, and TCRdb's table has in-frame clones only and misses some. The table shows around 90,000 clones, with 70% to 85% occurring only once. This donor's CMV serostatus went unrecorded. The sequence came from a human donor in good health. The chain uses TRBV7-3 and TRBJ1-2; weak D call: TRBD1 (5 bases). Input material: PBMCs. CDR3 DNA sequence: TGTGCCAGCAGCCGCGACGGCAGGGCGAGCGGCTACACCTTC. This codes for CASSRDGRASGYTF. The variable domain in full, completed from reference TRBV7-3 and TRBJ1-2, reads GAGVSQTPSNKVTEKGKYVELRCDPISGHTALYWYRQSLGQGPEFLIYFQGTGAADDSGLPNDRFFAVRPEGSVSTLKIQRTERGDSAVYLCASSRDGRASGYTFGSGTRLTVV.